The 28 T cell receptor beta chains listed next were all sequenced from one sample in a study of vaccination effects on CD4 cells after COVID-19. Sequencing in the ViraFEST assay came after antigen-specific CD4+ T cells had been expanded with viral peptide pools, which were used to stimulate PBMC. It was after 10 days of culture that CD4+ T cells were isolated. Each participant received a vaccine that was either BNT162b2 or mRNA-1273, given as two doses. These TCRs are of unknown antigen specificity. Assay used: immunoSEQ multiplex PCR; TCRdb lists only in-frame clones, some missing. This sample has about 24,000 clones, with 70% to 75% found just once. The sample consisted of CD4+ T cells from PBMCs cultured with SARS-CoV-2 spike peptides, taken after COVID-19 vaccination. The source is a human donor who received a COVID-19 vaccine.

The gene calls are TRBV10-2 and TRBJ1-1; D remains unclear. The CDR3 covers 15 residues. V was cut by 2 bases and J by 5 bases, with 15 bases left in between. The V gene's germline CDR1 is WSHSY and CDR2 SAAADI. CDR3 in amino acids: CASSEVPSLRTEAFF. The CDR3 coding sequence is TGCGCCAGCAGTGAGGTCCCGTCCCTTAGGACTGAAGCTTTCTTT.

V is TRBV6-5 and J is TRBJ1-5; D gene ambiguous. V was shortened by 0 bases and J by 7 bases, with 13 bases between the two germline ends. This CDR3 spans 15 amino acids. The germline V gene has CDR1 MNHEY and CDR2 SVGAGI. CDR3 amino acids: CASSYSSTLLQPQHF. The CDR3 nucleotides read TGTGCCAGCAGTTACTCTTCGACATTGCTGCAGCCCCAGCATTTT.

This clone appeared a single time. The genes are TRBV6-4 and TRBJ2-2; D is ambiguous. Germline V lookup: CDR1 MRHNA, CDR2 SNTAGT. The V gene lost 3 bases and the J gene lost 3 bases, with 11 bases spanning the gap. This CDR3 is built from 15 residues. CDR3 amino acids: CASSEETFYTGELFF. In DNA form, the CDR3 reads TGTGCCAGCAGTGAAGAGACTTTCTACACCGGGGAGCTGTTTTTT.

V and J are TRBV5-1 and TRBJ2-7; no reliable D call. This CDR3 comprises 15 residues. Per the germline V gene, CDR1 is SGHRS and CDR2 is YFSETQ. V was cut by 1 base and J by 0 bases, with 11 bases left in between. CDR3 DNA: TGCGCCAGCAGCTTGCAGGCAGGTATCTCCTACGAGCAGTACTTC. It encodes CASSLQAGISYEQYF.

The rearrangement joins TRBV25-1 to TRBJ1-1; the D is unclear. V shed 3 bases and J shed 4 bases, with 12 bases lying between them. Germline V lookup: CDR1 MGHDK, CDR2 SYGVNS. The length of the CDR3 is 14 residues. CDR3 DNA sequence: TGTGCCAGCAGTGAGACCCAGCAGAGCACTGAAGCTTTCTTT. Residues: CASSETQQSTEAFF.

V and J are TRBV2 and TRBJ2-3; no reliable D call. V was clipped by 2 bases and J by 8 bases, with 14 bases between them. Germline CDR1 and CDR2: SNHLY and FYNNEI. The CDR3 is made up of 14 amino acids. The CDR3 reads CASSELSSAGTQYF. The CDR3 DNA follows: TGTGCCAGCAGTGAATTGTCCTCGGCTGGTACGCAGTATTTT.

The V and J genes are TRBV4-2 and TRBJ2-7; 10 bases align to TRBD1. V lost 1 base to trimming and J lost 6 bases; unmatched junction nucleotides: 6. Germline assignment: CDR1 LGHNA and CDR2 YNFKEQ. This CDR3 is built from 15 residues. The CDR3 nucleotides are TGTGCCAGCAGCCAAGCAGGGAGGACAGGGGGCGAGCAGTACTTC. It yields the protein CASSQAGRTGGEQYF.

The chain combines TRBV6-6 with TRBJ2-1; 10 bases are shared with TRBD2. CDR1 and CDR2 from the germline V gene are MNHNY and SVGAGI (reference sequence). V trimming: 6 bases; J trimming: 10 bases; junction bases outside the gene matches: 12. The CDR3 is 15 amino acids. DNA of the CDR3: TGTGCCAGCAGCGCGACTAGCGGGCCCTTAGGGGAGCAGTTCTTC. Translating gives CASSATSGPLGEQFF.

The chain employs TRBV6-1 and TRBJ1-3; TRBD1 is a possible D gene (5 bases). The CDR3 is made up of 16 amino acids. Germline V lookup: CDR1 MNHNS, CDR2 SASEGT. V was shortened by 3 bases and J by 1 base, with 13 bases between the two germline ends. In DNA form, the CDR3 reads TGTGCCAGCAGTGATACGGGGGTTCCTTCTGGAAACACCATATATTTT. It translates to CASSDTGVPSGNTIYF.

The genes are TRBV9 and TRBJ1-2; the match to TRBD1 covers 9 bases. The CDR3 has 15 residues. Germline lookup yields CDR1 SGDLS and CDR2 YYNGEE. V was clipped by 3 bases and J by 3 bases; unmatched bases: 6. The CDR3: CASSARTGDDYGYTF. CDR3 DNA sequence: TGTGCCAGCAGCGCCCGGACAGGGGACGACTATGGCTACACCTTC.

This rearrangement joins TRBV6-5 to TRBJ1-1; the D is unclear. This CDR3 has 15 residues. Per the germline V gene, CDR1 is MNHEY and CDR2 is SVGAGI. The V gene lost 6 bases and the J gene lost 4 bases, with 18 bases spanning the gap. CDR3 amino acids: CASSSTSAQGTEAFF. Here the CDR3 DNA reads TGTGCCAGCAGCTCCACGTCCGCCCAAGGCACTGAAGCTTTCTTT.

Details on this clone: The sample holds other DNA sequences that translate to the same CDR3. V and J are TRBV18 and TRBJ1-5, with a weak D call TRBD1 (5 bases). Looked up from germline, CDR1 is KGHSH and CDR2 is LQKENI. This CDR3 is 14 amino acids long. The V end lost 3 bases, the J end lost 4 bases, and 10 bases lay between the germline ends. The DNA of the CDR3 is TGTGCCAGCTCACCGGGGCAGAGTAATCAGCCCCAGCATTTT. As protein: CASSPGQSNQPQHF.

CDR3 DNA: TGTGCCATCAGGGCCGGTCAGGATGTCGATGAGCAGTTCTTC. Its translation: CAIRAGQDVDEQFF. The J gene is TRBJ2-1, the V gene TRBV10-3, with D hard to call. V was trimmed by 6 bases and J by 8 bases, leaving 17 bases between them. Germline CDR1 ENHRY, CDR2 SYGVKD. The CDR3 loop spans 14 amino acids.

The chain links TRBV27 to TRBJ1-5; the match to TRBD1 covers 10 bases. The V gene's germline CDR1 is MNHEY and CDR2 SMNVEV (reference sequence). The V and J ends lost 5 bases and 2 bases, in that order; junction bases with no gene match: 3. This CDR3 is built from 15 residues. The DNA for the CDR3 is TGTGCCAGCAGTCCCGGGACAGGGGGCAATCAGCCCCAGCATTTT. Translated: CASSPGTGGNQPQHF.

The chain employs TRBV18 and TRBJ2-5; D is uncertain. Trimming stripped 2 bases from V and 4 bases from J, with 5 bases between. This CDR3 is built from 12 residues. Looked up from germline, CDR1 is KGHSH and CDR2 is LQKENI. The CDR3 here is CASSPASETQYF. The CDR3 DNA reads TGTGCCAGCTCACCAGCCTCAGAGACCCAGTACTTC.

The V call is TRBV5-6, the J call TRBJ1-2; D is undetermined. The CDR3 runs 12 residues. V was cut by 3 bases and J by 8 bases, with 11 bases left in between. Germline lookup yields CDR1 SGHDT and CDR2 YYEEEE. CDR3 residues: CASSSRPTGYTF. In DNA form, the CDR3 reads TGTGCCAGCAGCTCCAGACCGACCGGCTACACCTTC.

The chain has TRBV24-1 and TRBJ2-1; perhaps TRBD1 as D (5 bases). Per the germline V gene, CDR1 is KGHDR and CDR2 is SFDVKD. The CDR3 extends over 16 amino acids. Between the trimmed V and J ends, which lost 3 bases and 1 base, there was a span of 12 bases. CDR3: CATSDNAGNSYNEQFF. The CDR3 region has the DNA TGTGCCACCAGTGATAATGCAGGGAATTCCTACAATGAGCAGTTCTTC.

The chain links TRBV5-4 to TRBJ2-7; D gene ambiguous. Per the germline V gene, CDR1 is SGHNT and CDR2 is YYREEE (reference sequence). The V end was cut by 1 base, the J end by 2 bases, with 10 bases between. CDR3 size: 14 residues. The CDR3 region is CASSLPTGAYEQYF. The CDR3, as DNA: TGTGCCAGCAGCTTGCCCACCGGAGCCTACGAGCAGTACTTC.

Only a few counts were recorded for this clone. The chain carries TRBV3-1 (or the pseudogene TRBV3-2) and TRBJ2-6, with D tentatively TRBD2 (6 bases). Per germline, CDR1 LGHDT and CDR2 YNNKEL (reference sequence). Trimming removed 6 bases at V and 0 bases at J, with 12 bases between. The CDR3 is 16 residues long. The CDR3 DNA reads as TGTGCCAGCAGTCTTCGGCGGGACTCTGGGGCCAACGTCCTGACTTTC. This translates into CASSLRRDSGANVLTF.

The chain joins TRBV2 to TRBJ1-5; tentative D call: TRBD1 (6 bases). This CDR3 spans 13 amino acids. The germline CDR1 and CDR2 sequences are SNHLY and FYNNEI. Trimming shortened V by 4 bases and J by 6 bases, and 10 bases separated the two germline ends. The CDR3 DNA sequence: TGTGCCAGCAGTGTTACAGGGACTCAGCCCCAGCATTTT. Amino acid sequence: CASSVTGTQPQHF.

This chain links TRBV2 with TRBJ1-3; no reliable D call. CDR1 is SNHLY, CDR2 FYNNEI, per germline. Trimming took 3 bases from V and 1 from J, leaving 7 bases between them. The CDR3 has 14 amino acids. The CDR3 bases are TGTGCCAGCAGTGAGCCTCGTTCTGGAAACACCATATATTTT. Protein: CASSEPRSGNTIYF.

The sample holds a few counts of this clone. This sequence joins TRBV7-6 and TRBJ1-2; 10 nucleotides agree with TRBD1. V gave up 3 bases and J gave up 6 bases; unmatched junction bases: 10. The germline CDR1 and CDR2 sequences are SGHVS and FNYEAQ. This CDR3 has 16 amino acids. This chain's CDR3 is CASSFRTGGDLDGYTF. For the CDR3, the DNA is TGTGCCAGCAGCTTTCGGACAGGGGGGGATTTAGATGGCTACACCTTC.

V gene TRBV27 combines with J gene TRBJ1-2; D might be TRBD1 (5 bases). The CDR3 extends over 12 amino acids. Germline lookup yields CDR1 MNHEY and CDR2 SMNVEV (reference sequence). V lost 5 bases and J 4 bases, leaving 8 bases between the germline ends. The CDR3 nucleotides read TGTGCCAGCAGTACCGGGGGCTATGGCTACACCTTC. It specifies CASSTGGYGYTF.

The V call is TRBV9, the J call TRBJ2-6; D remains unclear. CDR1 and CDR2 (germline): SGDLS, YYNGEE. Trimming cost V 0 bases and J 16 bases, with 14 bases left between them. This CDR3 spans 13 amino acids. CDR3 sequence reads: CASSVEEWLMLTF. In nucleotides, the CDR3 is TGTGCCAGCAGCGTAGAGGAGTGGTTGATGCTGACTTTC.

The chain links TRBV5-1 to TRBJ2-2; D is possibly TRBD1 (6 bases). V lost 0 bases, J lost 1 base, and 10 bases lay in between. The CDR3 runs to 16 residues. Germline loops: CDR1 SGHRS, CDR2 YFSETQ. The CDR3 region has the DNA TGCGCCAGCAGCTTGGGGGCGACAGGGAACACCGGGGAGCTGTTTTTT. It encodes CASSLGATGNTGELFF.

This clone has more than one count but fewer than ten. The chain carries TRBV11-2 and TRBJ2-2, with a weak D call TRBD2 (6 bases). The CDR3 has 15 residues. Trimming removed 0 bases at V and 4 bases at J, with 9 bases between. The germline V gene has CDR1 SGHAT and CDR2 FQNNGV. The CDR3, as DNA: TGTGCCAGCAGCTTAGAGGTGCGGGGCACCGGGGAGCTGTTTTTT. Amino acid sequence: CASSLEVRGTGELFF.

The CDR3 reads CASSAGTGGTGELFF. As DNA, the CDR3 is TGCGCCAGCAGTGCGGGGACAGGGGGCACCGGGGAGCTGTTTTTT. The chain uses TRBV10-1 and TRBJ2-2; 11 nucleotides match TRBD1. The CDR3 contains 15 residues. With V trimmed by 4 bases and J by 4 bases, 2 bases remained unmatched. The germline V gene encodes CDR1 WNHNN and CDR2 SYGVQD (reference sequence).

The chain combines TRBV2 with TRBJ2-7; no firm D call. V dropped 7 bases and J dropped 7 bases, with 17 bases sitting between them. CDR3 length equals 13 residues. Germline values: CDR1 SNHLY, CDR2 FYNNEI. The CDR3 nucleotides read TGTGCCAGCAAGGTTGGTCCACGAGGAGAGCAGTACTTC. This encodes CASKVGPRGEQYF.